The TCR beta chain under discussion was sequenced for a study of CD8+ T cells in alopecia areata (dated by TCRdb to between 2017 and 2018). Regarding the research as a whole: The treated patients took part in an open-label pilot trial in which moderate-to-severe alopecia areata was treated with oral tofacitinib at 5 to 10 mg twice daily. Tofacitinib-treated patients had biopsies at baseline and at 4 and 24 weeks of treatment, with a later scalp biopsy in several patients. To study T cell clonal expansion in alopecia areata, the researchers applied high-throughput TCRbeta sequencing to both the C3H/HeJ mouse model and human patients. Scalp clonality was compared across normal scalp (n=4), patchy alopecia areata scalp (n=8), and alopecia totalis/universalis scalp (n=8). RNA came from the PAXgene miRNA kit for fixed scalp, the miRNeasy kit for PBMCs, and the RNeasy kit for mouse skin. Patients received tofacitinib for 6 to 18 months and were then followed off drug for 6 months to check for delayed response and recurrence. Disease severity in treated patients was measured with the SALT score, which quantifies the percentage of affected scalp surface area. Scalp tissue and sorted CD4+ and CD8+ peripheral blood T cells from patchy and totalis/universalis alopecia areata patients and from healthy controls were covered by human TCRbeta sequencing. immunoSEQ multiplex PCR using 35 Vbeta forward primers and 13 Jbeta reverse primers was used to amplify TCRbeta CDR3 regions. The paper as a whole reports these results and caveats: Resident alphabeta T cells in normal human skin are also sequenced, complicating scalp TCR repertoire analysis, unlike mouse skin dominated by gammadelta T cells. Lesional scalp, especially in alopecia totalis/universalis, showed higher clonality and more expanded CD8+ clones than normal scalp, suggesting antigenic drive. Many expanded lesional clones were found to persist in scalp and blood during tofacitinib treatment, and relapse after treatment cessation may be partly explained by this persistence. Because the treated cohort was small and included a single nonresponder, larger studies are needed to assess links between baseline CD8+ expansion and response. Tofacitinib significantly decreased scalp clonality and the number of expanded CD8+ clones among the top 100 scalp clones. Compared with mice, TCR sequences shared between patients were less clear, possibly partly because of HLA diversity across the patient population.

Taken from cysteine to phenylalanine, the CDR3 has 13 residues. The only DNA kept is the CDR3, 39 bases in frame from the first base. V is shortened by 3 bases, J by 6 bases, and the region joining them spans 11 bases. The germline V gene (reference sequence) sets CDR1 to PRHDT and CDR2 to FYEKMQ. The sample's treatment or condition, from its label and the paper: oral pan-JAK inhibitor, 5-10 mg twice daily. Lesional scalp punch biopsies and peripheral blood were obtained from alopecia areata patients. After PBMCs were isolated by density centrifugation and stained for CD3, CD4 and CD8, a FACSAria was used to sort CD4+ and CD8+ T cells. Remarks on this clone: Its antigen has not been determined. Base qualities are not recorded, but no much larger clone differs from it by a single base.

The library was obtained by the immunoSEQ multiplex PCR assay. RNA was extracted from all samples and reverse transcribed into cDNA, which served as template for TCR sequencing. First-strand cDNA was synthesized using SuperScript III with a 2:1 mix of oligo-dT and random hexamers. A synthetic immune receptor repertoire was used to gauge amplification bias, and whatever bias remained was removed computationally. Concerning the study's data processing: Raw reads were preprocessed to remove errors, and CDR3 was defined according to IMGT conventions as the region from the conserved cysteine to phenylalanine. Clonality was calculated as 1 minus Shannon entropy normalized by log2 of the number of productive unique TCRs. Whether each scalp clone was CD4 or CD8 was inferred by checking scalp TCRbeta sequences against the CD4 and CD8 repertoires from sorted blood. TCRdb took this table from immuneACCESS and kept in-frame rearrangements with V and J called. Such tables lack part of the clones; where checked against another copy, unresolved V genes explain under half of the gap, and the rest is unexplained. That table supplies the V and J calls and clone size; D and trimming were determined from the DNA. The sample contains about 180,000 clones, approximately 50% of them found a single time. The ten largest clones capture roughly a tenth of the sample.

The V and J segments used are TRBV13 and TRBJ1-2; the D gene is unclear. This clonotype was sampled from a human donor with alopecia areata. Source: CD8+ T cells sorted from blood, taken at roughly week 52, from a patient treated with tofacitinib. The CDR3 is CASSFGRSDGYTF. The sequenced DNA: TGTGCCAGCAGCTTTGGGCGTTCGGATGGCTACACCTTC. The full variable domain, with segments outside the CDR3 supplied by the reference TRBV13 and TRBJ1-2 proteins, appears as AAGVIQSPRHLIKEKRETATLKCYPIPRHDTVYWYQQGPGQDPQFLISFYEKMQSDKGSIPDRFSAQQFSDYHSELNMSSLELGDSALYFCASSFGRSDGYTFGSGTRLTVV.